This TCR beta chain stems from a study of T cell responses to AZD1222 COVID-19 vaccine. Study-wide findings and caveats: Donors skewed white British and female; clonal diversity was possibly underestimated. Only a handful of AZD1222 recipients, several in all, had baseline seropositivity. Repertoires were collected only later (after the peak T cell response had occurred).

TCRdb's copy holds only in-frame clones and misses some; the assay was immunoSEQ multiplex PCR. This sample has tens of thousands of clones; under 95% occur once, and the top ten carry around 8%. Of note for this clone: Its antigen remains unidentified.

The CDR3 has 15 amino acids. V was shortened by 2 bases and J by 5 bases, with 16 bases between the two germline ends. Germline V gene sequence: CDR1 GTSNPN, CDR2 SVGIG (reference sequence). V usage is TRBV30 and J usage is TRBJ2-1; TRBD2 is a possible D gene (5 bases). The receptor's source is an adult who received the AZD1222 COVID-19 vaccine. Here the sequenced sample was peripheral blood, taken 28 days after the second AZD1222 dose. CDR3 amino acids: CAWSSIGGPNNEQFF. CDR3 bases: TGTGCCTGGAGTTCCATCGGCGGGCCCAACAATGAGCAGTTCTTC.